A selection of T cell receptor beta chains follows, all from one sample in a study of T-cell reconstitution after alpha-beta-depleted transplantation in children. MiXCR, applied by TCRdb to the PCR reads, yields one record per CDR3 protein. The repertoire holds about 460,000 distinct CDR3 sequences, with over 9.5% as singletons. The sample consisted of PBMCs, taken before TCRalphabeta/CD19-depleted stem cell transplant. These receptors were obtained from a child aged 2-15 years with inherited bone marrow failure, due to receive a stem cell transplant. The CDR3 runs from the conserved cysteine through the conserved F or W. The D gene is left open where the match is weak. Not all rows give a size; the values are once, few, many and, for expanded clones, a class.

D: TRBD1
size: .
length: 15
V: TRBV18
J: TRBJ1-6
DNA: TGTGCCAGCTCACCTGCGGGACAGCCTAATTCACCCCTCCACTTT
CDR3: CASSPAGQPNSPLHF

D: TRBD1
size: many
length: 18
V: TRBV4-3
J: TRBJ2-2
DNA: TGCGCCAGCAGCCAAGAAGTCGCGGGCAGGGGGTTGATCGGGGAGCTGTTTTTT
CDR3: CASSQEVAGRGLIGELFF

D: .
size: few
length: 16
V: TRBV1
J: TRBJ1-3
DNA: TGCACCAGCAGCCAAGATTCAGGGCGGCCTGGAAACACCATATATTTT
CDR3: CTSSQDSGRPGNTIYF

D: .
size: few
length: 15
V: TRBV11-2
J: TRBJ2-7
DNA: TGTGCCAGCAGCTTAAAACGCGGGGCAGACTACGAGCAGTACTTC
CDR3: CASSLKRGADYEQYF

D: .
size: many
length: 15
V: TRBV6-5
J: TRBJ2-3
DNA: TGTGCCAGCAGCCACACAGAGGGTTATTCAGATACGCAGTATTTT
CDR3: CASSHTEGYSDTQYF

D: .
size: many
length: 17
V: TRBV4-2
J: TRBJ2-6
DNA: TGTGCCAGCAGCCAAGATGGGCGGCAGCCTGGGGCCAACGTCCTGACTTTC
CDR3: CASSQDGRQPGANVLTF

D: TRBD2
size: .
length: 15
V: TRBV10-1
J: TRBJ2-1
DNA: TGCGCCAGCAGTGAGCTAGCGGGAGACGACAATGAGCAGTTCTTC
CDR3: CASSELAGDDNEQFF

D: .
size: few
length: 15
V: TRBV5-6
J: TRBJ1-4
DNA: TGTGCCAGCAGTCAAATCAGGGGCTCTAATGAAAAAATGTTTTTT
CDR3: CASSQIRGSNEKMFF

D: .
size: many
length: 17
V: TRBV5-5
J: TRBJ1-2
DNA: TGTGCCAGCAGCTTGAGGATCCGGGACACTTATAACTATGGCTACACCTTC
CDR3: CASSLRIRDTYNYGYTF

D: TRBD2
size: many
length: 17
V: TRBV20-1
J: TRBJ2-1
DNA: TGCAGTGCCAGGCCCCCTAGCGGGAGGGCCCTCTACAATGAGCAGTTCTTC
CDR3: CSARPPSGRALYNEQFF

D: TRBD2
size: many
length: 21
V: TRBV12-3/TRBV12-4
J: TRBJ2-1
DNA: TGTGCCAGCAGTTTAGGGCAGTTCGGGACTAGCGGGATAGGATCCTACAATGAGCAGTTCTTC
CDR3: CASSLGQFGTSGIGSYNEQFF

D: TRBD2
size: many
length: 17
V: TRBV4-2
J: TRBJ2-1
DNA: TGTGCCAGCAGCCAAGATGCTAGCGGGGGCAGATACAATGAGCAGTTCTTC
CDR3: CASSQDASGGRYNEQFF

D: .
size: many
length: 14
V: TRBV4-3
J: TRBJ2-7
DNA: TGCGCCAGCAGCCAAGATCGGACACATTACGAGCAGTACTTC
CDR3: CASSQDRTHYEQYF

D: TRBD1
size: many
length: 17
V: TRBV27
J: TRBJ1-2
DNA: TGTGCCAGCAGTTCGACGCCAGGGGGCCTTATTAACTATGGCTACACCTTC
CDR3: CASSSTPGGLINYGYTF